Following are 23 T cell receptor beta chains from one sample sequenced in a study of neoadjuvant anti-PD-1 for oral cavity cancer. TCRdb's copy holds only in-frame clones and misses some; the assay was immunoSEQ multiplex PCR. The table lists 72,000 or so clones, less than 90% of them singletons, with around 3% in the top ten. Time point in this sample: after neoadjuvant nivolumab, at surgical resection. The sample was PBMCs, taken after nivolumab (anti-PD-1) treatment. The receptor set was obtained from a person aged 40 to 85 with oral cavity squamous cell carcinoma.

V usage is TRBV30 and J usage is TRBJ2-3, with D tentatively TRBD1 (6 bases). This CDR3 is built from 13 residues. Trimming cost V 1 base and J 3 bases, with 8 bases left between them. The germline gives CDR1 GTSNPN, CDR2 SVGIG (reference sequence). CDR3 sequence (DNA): TGTGCCTGGAGTGAAGGGGGAACAGATACGCAGTATTTT. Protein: CAWSEGGTDTQYF. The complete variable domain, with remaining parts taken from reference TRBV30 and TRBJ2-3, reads SQTIHQWPATLVQPVGSPLSLECTVEGTSNPNLYWYRQAAGRGLQLLFYSVGIGQISSEVPQNLSASRPQDRQFILSSKKLLLSDSGFYLCAWSEGGTDTQYFGPGTRLTVL.

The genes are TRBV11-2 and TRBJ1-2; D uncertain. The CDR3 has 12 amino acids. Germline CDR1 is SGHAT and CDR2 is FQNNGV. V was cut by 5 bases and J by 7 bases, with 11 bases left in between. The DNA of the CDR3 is TGTGCCAGCAGCACGCAGATTGGTGGCTACACCTTC. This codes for CASSTQIGGYTF. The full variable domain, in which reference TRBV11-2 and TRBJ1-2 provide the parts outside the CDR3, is EAGVAQSPRYKIIEKRQSVAFWCNPISGHATLYWYQQILGQGPKLLIQFQNNGVVDDSQLPKDRFSAERLKGVDSTLKIQPAKLEDSAVYLCASSTQIGGYTFGSGTRLTVV.

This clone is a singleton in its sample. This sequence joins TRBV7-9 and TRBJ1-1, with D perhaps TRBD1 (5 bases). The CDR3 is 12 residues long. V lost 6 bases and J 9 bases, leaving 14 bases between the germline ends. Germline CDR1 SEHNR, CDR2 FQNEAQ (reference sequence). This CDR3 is CASRPGTAKAFF. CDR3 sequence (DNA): TGTGCCAGCAGACCCGGGACCGCAAAAGCTTTCTTT. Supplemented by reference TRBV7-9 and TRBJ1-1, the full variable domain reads DTGVSQNPRHKITKRGQNVTFRCDPISEHNRLYWYRQTLGQGPEFLTYFQNEAQLEKSRLLSDRFSAERPKGSFSTLEIQRTEQGDSAMYLCASRPGTAKAFFGQGTRLTVV.

CDR3 residues: CASSPGQGSSYNSPLHF. In DNA, the CDR3 is TGTGCCAGCTCACCAGGACAGGGGAGCTCCTATAATTCACCCCTCCACTTT. This rearrangement joins TRBV18 to TRBJ1-6; 9 bases align to TRBD1. Germline-derived CDR1 and CDR2 are KGHSH and LQKENI. The CDR3 has 17 amino acids. V lost 2 bases to trimming and J lost 0 bases; unmatched junction nucleotides: 2. The full variable domain, its missing parts supplied by reference TRBV18 and TRBJ1-6, is NAGVMQNPRHLVRRRGQEARLRCSPMKGHSHVYWYRQLPEEGLKFMVYLQKENIIDESGMPKERFSAEFPKEGPSILRIQQVVRGDSAAYFCASSPGQGSSYNSPLHFGNGTRLTVT.

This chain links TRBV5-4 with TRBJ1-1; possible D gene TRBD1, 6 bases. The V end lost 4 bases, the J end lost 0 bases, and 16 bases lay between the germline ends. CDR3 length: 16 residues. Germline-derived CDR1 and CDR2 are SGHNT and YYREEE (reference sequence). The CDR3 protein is CASSKEQGVMNTEAFF. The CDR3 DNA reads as TGTGCCAGCAGCAAGGAACAGGGAGTAATGAACACTGAAGCTTTCTTT.

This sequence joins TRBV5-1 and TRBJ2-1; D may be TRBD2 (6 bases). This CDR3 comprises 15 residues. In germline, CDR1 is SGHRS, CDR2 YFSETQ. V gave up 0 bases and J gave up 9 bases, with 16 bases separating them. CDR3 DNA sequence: TGCGCCAGCAGCTTGGAGCCTAGCGAGGGGCGTGAGCAGTTCTTC. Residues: CASSLEPSEGREQFF.

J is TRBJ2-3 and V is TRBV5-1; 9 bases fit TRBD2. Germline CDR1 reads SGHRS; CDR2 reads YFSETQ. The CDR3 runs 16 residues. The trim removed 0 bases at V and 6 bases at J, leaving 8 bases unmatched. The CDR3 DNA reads TGCGCCAGCAGCTTGGGGCTAGCGGGGACGGGGGATACGCAGTATTTT. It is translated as CASSLGLAGTGDTQYF. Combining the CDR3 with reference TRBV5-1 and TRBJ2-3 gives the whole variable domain KAGVTQTPRYLIKTRGQQVTLSCSPISGHRSVSWYQQTPGQGLQFLFEYFSETQRNKGNFPGRFSGRQFSNSRSEMNVSTLELGDSALYLCASSLGLAGTGDTQYFGPGTRLTVL.

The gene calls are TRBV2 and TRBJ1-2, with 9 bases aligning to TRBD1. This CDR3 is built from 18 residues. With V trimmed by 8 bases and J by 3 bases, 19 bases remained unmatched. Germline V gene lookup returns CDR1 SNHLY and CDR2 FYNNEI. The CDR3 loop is CASGGLTDRGSRDYGYTF. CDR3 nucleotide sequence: TGTGCCAGCGGCGGGCTAACAGACAGGGGGTCTAGGGACTATGGCTACACCTTC.

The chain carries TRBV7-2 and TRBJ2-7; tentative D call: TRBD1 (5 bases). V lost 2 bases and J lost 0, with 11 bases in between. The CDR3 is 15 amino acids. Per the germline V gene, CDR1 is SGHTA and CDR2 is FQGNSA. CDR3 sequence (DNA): TGTGCCAGCAGCTTACAAGGAGACAGCTCCTACGAGCAGTACTTC. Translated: CASSLQGDSSYEQYF.

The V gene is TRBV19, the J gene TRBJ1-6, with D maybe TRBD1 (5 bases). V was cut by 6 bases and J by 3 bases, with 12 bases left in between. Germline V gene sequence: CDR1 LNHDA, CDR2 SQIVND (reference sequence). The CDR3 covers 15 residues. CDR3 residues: CASRLRDVYNSPLHF. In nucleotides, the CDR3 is TGTGCCAGTAGACTCAGGGATGTCTATAATTCACCCCTCCACTTT.

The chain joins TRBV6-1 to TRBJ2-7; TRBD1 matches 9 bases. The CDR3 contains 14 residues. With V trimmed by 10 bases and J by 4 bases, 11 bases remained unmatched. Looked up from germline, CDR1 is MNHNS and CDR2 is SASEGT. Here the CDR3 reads CATYPGTGWYEQYF. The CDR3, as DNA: TGTGCCACCTACCCCGGGACAGGGTGGTACGAGCAGTACTTC.

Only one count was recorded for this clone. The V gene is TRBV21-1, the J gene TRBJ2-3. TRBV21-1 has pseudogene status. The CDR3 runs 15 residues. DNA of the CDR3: TGTGCCAGCAGCGCCCGGGACCCACTCACAGATACGCAGTATTTT. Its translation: CASSARDPLTDTQYF.

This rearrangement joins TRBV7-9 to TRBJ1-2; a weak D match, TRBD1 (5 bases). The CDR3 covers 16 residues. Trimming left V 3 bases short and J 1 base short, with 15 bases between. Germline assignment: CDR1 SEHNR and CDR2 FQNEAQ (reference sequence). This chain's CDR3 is CASSFGDQGLNYGYTF. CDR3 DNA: TGTGCCAGCAGCTTCGGGGACCAGGGACTTAACTATGGCTACACCTTC.

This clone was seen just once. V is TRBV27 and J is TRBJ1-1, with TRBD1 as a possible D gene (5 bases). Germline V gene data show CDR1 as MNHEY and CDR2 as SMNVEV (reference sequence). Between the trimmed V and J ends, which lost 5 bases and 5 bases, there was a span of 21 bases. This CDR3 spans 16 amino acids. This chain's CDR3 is CASSLAFWGVKTEAFF. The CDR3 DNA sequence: TGTGCCAGCAGTCTAGCTTTCTGGGGGGTTAAAACTGAAGCTTTCTTT.

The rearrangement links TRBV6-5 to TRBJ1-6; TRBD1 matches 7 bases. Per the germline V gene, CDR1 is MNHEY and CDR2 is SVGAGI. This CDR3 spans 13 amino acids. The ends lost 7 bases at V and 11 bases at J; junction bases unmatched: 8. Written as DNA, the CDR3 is TGTGCCAGCAACCTACACAGGGGAGCACCCCTCCACTTT. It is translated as CASNLHRGAPLHF.

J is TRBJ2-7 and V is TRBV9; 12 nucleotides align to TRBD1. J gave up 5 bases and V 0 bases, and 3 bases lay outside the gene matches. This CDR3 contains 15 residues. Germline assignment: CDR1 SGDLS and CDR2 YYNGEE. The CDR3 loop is CASSVAGQGADEQYF. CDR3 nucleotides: TGTGCCAGCAGCGTAGCGGGACAGGGGGCGGACGAGCAGTACTTC.

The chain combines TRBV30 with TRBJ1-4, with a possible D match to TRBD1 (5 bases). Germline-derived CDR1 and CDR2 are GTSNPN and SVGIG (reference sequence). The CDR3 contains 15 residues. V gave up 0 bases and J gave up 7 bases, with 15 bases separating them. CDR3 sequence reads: CAWSVPGVGIEKLFF. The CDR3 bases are TGTGCCTGGAGTGTACCGGGGGTTGGAATTGAAAAACTGTTTTTT.

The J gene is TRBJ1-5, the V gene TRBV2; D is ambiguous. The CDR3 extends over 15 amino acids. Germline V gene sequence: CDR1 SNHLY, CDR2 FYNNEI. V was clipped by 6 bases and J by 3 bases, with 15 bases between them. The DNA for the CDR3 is TGTGCCAGCAGAGGCGGAGGGAATTTCAATCAGCCCCAGCATTTT. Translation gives CASRGGGNFNQPQHF.

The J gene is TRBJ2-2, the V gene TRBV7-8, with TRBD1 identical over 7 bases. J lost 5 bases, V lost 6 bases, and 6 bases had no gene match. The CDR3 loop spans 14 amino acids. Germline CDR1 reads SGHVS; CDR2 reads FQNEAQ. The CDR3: CASSGTEQTGELFF. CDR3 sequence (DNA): TGTGCCAGCAGTGGGACAGAGCAAACCGGGGAGCTGTTTTTT.

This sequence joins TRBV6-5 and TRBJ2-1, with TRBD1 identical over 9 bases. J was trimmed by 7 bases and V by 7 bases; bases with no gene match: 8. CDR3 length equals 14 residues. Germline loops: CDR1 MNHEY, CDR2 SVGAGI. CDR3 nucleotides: TGTGCCAGCAACCCCGGGACAGGGCGGAATGAGCAGTTCTTC. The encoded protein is CASNPGTGRNEQFF.

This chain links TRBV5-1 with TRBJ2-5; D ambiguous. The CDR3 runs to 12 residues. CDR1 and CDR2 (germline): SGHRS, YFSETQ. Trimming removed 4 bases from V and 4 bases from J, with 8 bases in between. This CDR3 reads CASSPTGETQYF. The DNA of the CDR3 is TGCGCCAGCAGCCCCACCGGAGAGACCCAGTACTTC.

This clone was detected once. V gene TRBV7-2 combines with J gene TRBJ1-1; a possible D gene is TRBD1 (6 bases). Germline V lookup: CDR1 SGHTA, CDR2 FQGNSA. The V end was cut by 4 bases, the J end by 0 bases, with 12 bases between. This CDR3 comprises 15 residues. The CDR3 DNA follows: TGTGCCAGCAGCTCTGGACAGACCTTGAACACTGAAGCTTTCTTT. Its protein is CASSSGQTLNTEAFF.

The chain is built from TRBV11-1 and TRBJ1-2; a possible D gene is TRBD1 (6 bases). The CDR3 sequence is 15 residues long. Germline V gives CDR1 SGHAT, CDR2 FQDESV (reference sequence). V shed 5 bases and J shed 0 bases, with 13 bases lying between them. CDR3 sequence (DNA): TGTGCCAGCAGCCCCGGGACAAGGACTAACTATGGCTACACCTTC. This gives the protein CASSPGTRTNYGYTF.